The T cell receptor (beta chain) under discussion was sequenced for a study of cytomegalovirus exposure and HLA in healthy donors. Use of 60 Vbeta and 13 Jbeta primers characterized the PCR. Method: immunoSEQ multiplex PCR; TCRdb's copy keeps in-frame clones and lacks some. The sample has around 140,000 clones, just under 75% seen once. Notes on the study in general: Specificity for CMV antigens was confirmed in vitro for a few of the CMV-associated chains. Exclusion as indistinguishable affected some V segments, including TRBV6-2 and TRBV6-3. Most TCR sequences proved rare, with some public TCRs found in many donors. A later analysis linked a missense variant in DCLRE1C to the trimming of TCR beta V and J genes.

In this sample, this clone turned up once. Its cognate antigen is unknown. The ends were cut back, 8 bases at V and 1 base at J, with 9 bases in the middle. The CDR3 consists of 13 residues. Looked up from germline, CDR1 is SGHAT and CDR2 is FQNNGV. This clonotype was sampled from a woman between 18 and 30 years old in good health and CMV-seronegative. This chain uses TRBV11-2 with TRBJ1-3; perhaps TRBD1 as D (5 bases). The sequenced sample consisted of PBMCs. CDR3 loop: CASGGGSGNTIYF. In nucleotides, the CDR3 is TGTGCCAGCGGGGGGGGGTCTGGAAACACCATATATTTT.